The present T cell receptor beta chain was sequenced within a study of long-term antiretroviral therapy in people with HIV (dated by TCRdb to about 2022). Context from the whole study: Collection of the earliest samples took place about a decade ahead of the 2015 WHO recommendation for immediate ART, at a time when ART was typically delayed until CD4 counts fell. A retrospective serial study tested whether ART initiation and durable HIV suppression were associated with changes in peripheral blood TRB repertoire composition and diversity. From a few dozen adults with confirmed HIV infection, the cohort provided fewer than 200 cryopreserved PBMC samples, gathered serially across a mean of around six years (range 1-12). Of the approximately 32 participants with HIV, about a dozen were female. Test extractions of a monoclonal T-cell line alongside 30 or so polyclonal samples showed no cross-contamination during QIAcube processing. The full study reports these points: Because pre-ART samples had limited cell numbers, profiling was done on unsorted PBMC rather than on sorted CD4+ and CD8+ T cells. Expanded TRB clones identified before ART initiation dominated the repertoire across all time points, though the dominance fluctuated and decreased in many PLHIV after ART. The samples span the years 2004 to 2017, and the ART regimens used at that time may not be as effective as current regimens. Inferences about post-ART repertoire changes are limited because no data were available on ART adherence, viral resistance or therapy changes. Because PBMC availability was limited, only the TCR beta chain was sequenced, with no alpha chain pairing. Starting ART was linked to a significant rise in TRB diversity, yet even with long-term ART the diversity remained significantly lower than in transplant donor controls. HIV repertoires had narrower CDR3 length ranges than controls, and the network structure suggested an antigen-experienced repertoire that shifted only slightly toward naive after ART.

V is reduced by 0 bases and J by 0 bases, leaving a spacing of 10 bases between them. From the cysteine up to the phenylalanine, the CDR3 has a length of 15 residues. The sequence is cut down to CDR3 DNA, 45 bases in frame from base 1. The germline V gene gives CDR1 as SGHRS and CDR2 as YFSETQ. Inclusion was restricted to participants for whom at least one PBMC sample before ART initiation and at least two post-ART samples were available. All participants with HIV were treated in the United States of America. Cryopreserved samples of about 1-10 million PBMC were thawed and washed before DNA extraction. At the time of the earliest PBMC sample for each participant with HIV, ages ranged from roughly 20 to 54 years. Each participant contributed PBMC samples from 1-4 timepoints before ART initiation and 2-8 timepoints after ART initiation, with a median of 7 samples. For every participant, serial HIV viral load, CD4+ T-cell count, ART history and demographic data were obtained. Genomic DNA was extracted from unsorted PBMC with a Qiagen kit on a QIAcube, processed in batches of 12 samples.

About this clone itself: Its antigen remains unidentified. No qualities accompany the bases; no much larger clone lies one base away.

The immunoSEQ hsTCRB v3.0 assay was used at survey level resolution to sequence the TRB variable region. A depth of roughly 35,000-50,000 T-cell genomes per sample was targeted for TRB sequencing. Pooled TRB libraries were sequenced on an Illumina MiSeq with a v3 150-cycle kit. The original pipeline was this. Repertoire analysis ran in R within a reproducible Nextflow workflow covering QC, data transformation and analysis. Custom analyses were implemented in LymphoSeq2, an R package for AIRR-Seq data exploration. Several samples that yielded fewer than 5000 total TRB sequences were excluded, so that fewer than 250 HIV repertoires were analyzed. Among the 188 retained HIV repertoires, about 57 were collected before ART initiation and about 130 were collected after ART initiation. Repertoires were downsampled to 5000 TRB nucleotide sequences, with summary statistics averaged over 100 downsampling iterations. Only TRB sequences with CDR3 regions of at least seven amino acids were retained for analysis. Diversity was assessed using a clonality score derived from Shannon entropy and using the Gini coefficient. Repertoire networks linked the top 5000 CDR3 amino acid sequences whenever two sequences differed by an edit distance of one. For TRB CDR3 amino acid sequences, antigen specificity groups and MHC restriction were predicted with GLIPH2. Known CMV, EBV, HIV or tissue antigen associations were flagged by matching CDR3 amino acid sequences against VDJdb and McPAS-TCR. Pre-ART, post-ART and control groups were compared with Wilcoxon signed-rank tests and Holm-Bonferroni correction. This immuneACCESS table, as held by TCRdb, lists in-frame sequences with V and J called but not all clones. Of the missing ones, under half trace to an unresolved V gene in checked studies; the others have no known cause. D and trimming were read from the DNA, whereas the V and J calls and clone size are those reported in that table. The sample table shows approximately 25,000 clones, and around 85% are seen once. Clones ranked in the top ten supply approximately 15% of the sample.

The clonotype comes from a man in his fifties or sixties with HIV. Here the sequenced sample was unsorted PBMCs, taken 1.2 years after starting antiretroviral therapy. The chain is encoded by TRBV5-1 joined to TRBJ2-7; the D segment cannot be called with confidence. In nucleotide form, the sequence is TGCGCCAGCAGCTTGGACAGTTACCTCTCCTACGAGCAGTACTTC. It is translated as CASSLDSYLSYEQYF.